The 3 T cell receptor beta chains given below trace back to one sample, sequenced in a study of T cell changes during pregnancy in multiple sclerosis. Measured with immunoSEQ multiplex PCR; TCRdb has only the in-frame clones, and not every one. The data contain 65,000 to 75,000 clones, more than 90% of them singletons. The input for sequencing was peripheral blood, taken after pregnancy. The receptors shown here come from a female donor in good health, enrolled as a control in a pregnancy study.

The V call is TRBV28, the J call TRBJ2-1, with 14 bases aligning to TRBD2. J gave up 6 bases and V 5 bases, and 18 bases lay outside the gene matches. The CDR3 consists of 20 residues. Per the germline V gene, CDR1 is MDHEN and CDR2 is SYDVKM. Written as DNA, the CDR3 is TGTGCCAGCAGTCCGATAACCCTTGGGACTAGCGGGAGTGCGGGCAATGAGCAGTTCTTC. This encodes CASSPITLGTSGSAGNEQFF.

The genes are TRBV12-2 and TRBJ1-2; the D call TRBD1 from the table was never checked on the DNA. TRBV12-2 is a known pseudogene. The CDR3 contains 15 residues. CDR3 DNA sequence: TGTGCAAGTCGCATCTGGACACTTCCTAACTATGGCTACACCTTC. It yields the protein CASRIWTLPNYGYTF.

The chain links TRBV5-1 to TRBJ2-5; maybe TRBD1 (5 bases). CDR1 and CDR2 (germline): SGHRS, YFSETQ. Between the trimmed V and J ends, which lost 4 bases and 4 bases, there was a span of 8 bases. The CDR3 length is 12 residues. The chain's CDR3 is CASSTQGETQYF. CDR3 coding DNA: TGCGCCAGCAGCACCCAGGGAGAGACCCAGTACTTC.